Presented here are 19 T cell receptor beta chains from one specimen sequenced in a study of T cell repertoires in cytomegalovirus infection. These receptors' targets are unknown. TCRdb analysed the reads with MiXCR anew, one entry per CDR3 protein. Seen here are a few hundred thousand distinct CDR3 sequences, over 35% observed once, and the top ten hold 48%. The sequenced sample was cultured PBMCs, obtained from culture after CMV antigen stimulation. The receptors derive from a human donor in good health (CMV status not recorded). Some clones in this sample may be carry-over from other donors' samples.

This clonotype was observed a few times. Here the CDR3 DNA reads TGTGCCAGCAGCTCCCCGAGGGGACAGGCCTACGAGCAGTACTTC. This encodes CASSSPRGQAYEQYF. The J gene is TRBJ2-7, the V gene TRBV7-9; 8 positions agree with TRBD1. Germline lookup yields CDR1 SEHNR and CDR2 FQNEAQ (reference sequence). This CDR3 has 15 amino acids. J gave up 2 bases and V 4 bases, and 7 bases lay outside the gene matches.

The rearrangement uses TRBV5-4 and TRBJ2-1; TRBD2 matches 14 bases. The CDR3 loop spans 21 amino acids. CDR1 is SGHNT, CDR2 YYREEE, per germline (reference sequence). Losses at the gene ends were 2 bases for V and 2 bases for J; bases not matched to a gene: 15. CDR3 residues: CASSLSARGLAGVYPYNEQFF. The CDR3 region has the DNA TGTGCCAGCAGCTTAAGCGCGAGGGGACTAGCGGGAGTCTACCCCTACAATGAGCAGTTCTTC.

This clonotype turned up a few times. The rearrangement uses TRBV19 and TRBJ2-4; D ambiguous. Trimming removed 0 bases at V and 6 bases at J, with 9 bases between. This CDR3 region has 14 residues. Per germline, CDR1 LNHDA and CDR2 SQIVND (reference sequence). CDR3 sequence reads: CASSIDPAGNIQYF. CDR3 nucleotides: TGTGCCAGTAGTATAGATCCCGCCGGAAACATTCAGTACTTC.

This chain uses TRBV20-1 with TRBJ2-7, with D possibly being TRBD1 (6 bases). V was pared by 2 bases and J by 1 base, with 12 bases between. The CDR3 covers 14 residues. Germline V gives CDR1 DFQATT, CDR2 SNEGSKA (reference sequence). CDR3 amino acids: CSARPVGQSYEQYF. CDR3 bases: TGCAGTGCTAGACCTGTCGGACAGTCCTACGAGCAGTACTTC.

This chain joins TRBV7-6 and TRBJ2-5; the match to TRBD2 covers 8 bases. This CDR3 is 15 amino acids long. V gave up 5 bases and J gave up 5 bases; unmatched junction bases: 10. Germline V CDR1 and CDR2: SGHVS, FNYEAQ. This chain's CDR3 is CASSRVAGSGETQYF. The CDR3 DNA is TGTGCCAGCAGCAGAGTAGCGGGGTCGGGTGAGACCCAGTACTTC.

In this sample, this clonotype turned up many times. This chain connects TRBV7-2 to TRBJ1-2, with 7 nucleotides matching TRBD1. The CDR3 covers 17 residues. In germline, CDR1 is SGHTA, CDR2 FQGNSA. V shed 1 base and J 4 bases; nucleotides not matched to a gene: 12. The CDR3 sequence is CASSLVGGTANFYGYTF. In DNA form, the CDR3 reads TGTGCCAGCAGCTTAGTAGGGGGGACAGCAAATTTCTATGGCTACACCTTC.

The chain is built from TRBV12-3 or TRBV12-4 and TRBJ2-1; TRBD2 aligns across 11 bases. CDR3 size: 17 residues. J gave up 6 bases and V 5 bases, and 12 bases lay outside the gene matches. The CDR3 nucleotides are TGTGCCAGCAGTCCCCCTTTCCCGGGACTAGCGGCCAATGAGCAGTTCTTC. This translates into CASSPPFPGLAANEQFF.

The chain couples TRBV4-3 to TRBJ2-7; TRBD1 is a possible D gene (5 bases). The germline gives CDR1 LGHNA, CDR2 YSLEER. Trimming stripped 8 bases from V and 5 bases from J, with 13 bases between. The CDR3 is made up of 12 amino acids. In DNA, the CDR3 is TGCGCCAGCCAGGGAATGGGGAACGAGCAGTACTTC. It translates to CASQGMGNEQYF.

This clonotype is a singleton in its sample. The chain couples TRBV10-3 to TRBJ2-3; 7 nucleotides match TRBD1. The V and J ends lost 0 bases and 4 bases, in that order; junction bases with no gene match: 4. The CDR3 loop spans 15 amino acids. Looked up from germline, CDR1 is ENHRY and CDR2 is SYGVKD. CDR3: CAISESRDSADTQYF. The CDR3 DNA sequence: TGTGCCATCAGTGAGTCGAGGGACAGTGCAGATACGCAGTATTTT.

This clonotype was seen a single time. This rearrangement joins TRBV6-5 to TRBJ2-7, with D perhaps being TRBD1 or TRBD2 (5 bases each). V shed 2 bases and J shed 3 bases, with 11 bases lying between them. The CDR3 has 14 residues. Per the germline V gene, CDR1 is MNHEY and CDR2 is SVGAGI. CDR3 nucleotides: TGTGCCAGCAGTTACACCGGGACCAACTACGAGCAGTACTTC. Translating it yields CASSYTGTNYEQYF.

The chain employs TRBV4-3 and TRBJ2-2; D not certain. The V end lost 0 bases, the J end lost 7 bases, and 6 bases lay between the germline ends. The CDR3 contains 13 residues. Germline CDR1 and CDR2: LGHNA and YSLEER. The CDR3 DNA sequence: TGCGCCAGCAGCCAAGAGCAGGTCGGGGAGCTGTTTTTT. Its translation is CASSQEQVGELFF.

The chain carries TRBV11-2 and TRBJ2-7; D is undetermined. Germline CDR1 is SGHAT and CDR2 is FQNNGV. This CDR3 has 14 amino acids. V was clipped by 1 base and J by 4 bases, with 11 bases between them. CDR3 nucleotides: TGTGCCAGCAGCTTAGTATTCGCAACTTACGAGCAGTACTTC. Translating it yields CASSLVFATYEQYF.

This clonotype was counted many times. The rearrangement links TRBV7-2 to TRBJ1-5; D gene unclear. The CDR3 contains 15 residues. From germline, CDR1 is SGHTA and CDR2 FQGNSA. The germline V and J ends were trimmed by 0 bases and 9 bases, with 15 bases remaining between them. In nucleotides, the CDR3 is TGTGCCAGCAGCTTAGCGCTAGGAACGCGGCCGCCCCAGCATTTT. This translates into CASSLALGTRPPQHF.

The CDR3 nucleotides read TGTGCCAGCGGCGGCGCCCTCTACGAGCAGTACTTC. The encoded protein is CASGGALYEQYF. The chain employs TRBV7-9 and TRBJ2-7; D remains ambiguous. The CDR3 has 12 residues. V gave up 8 bases and J gave up 3 bases, with 11 bases separating them. Germline V CDR1 and CDR2: SEHNR, FQNEAQ (reference sequence).

This clonotype was found a few times. The chain uses TRBV7-2 and TRBJ2-3, with D perhaps matching TRBD1 (6 bases). In germline, CDR1 is SGHTA, CDR2 FQGNSA. CDR3 length equals 17 residues. Trimming removed 4 bases from V and 8 bases from J, with 25 bases in between. The CDR3 reads CASSSGAAYTYHGTQYF. The CDR3, as DNA: TGTGCCAGCAGCTCAGGGGCGGCCTATACCTATCATGGTACGCAGTATTTT.

This clonotype turned up a few times. CDR3 nucleotides: TGTGCCAGCAGGCAGGGCGGGGGGGGCCAAGAGACCCAGTACTTC. Protein: CASRQGGGGQETQYF. The V gene is TRBV2, the J gene TRBJ2-5, with 9 bases matching TRBD2. This CDR3 is built from 15 residues. CDR1 is SNHLY, CDR2 FYNNEI, per germline. Unmatched junction bases numbered 6, after V lost 6 bases and J lost 1 base.

The chain carries TRBV7-2 and TRBJ2-3, with 8 bases matching TRBD2. The CDR3 extends over 16 amino acids. J was trimmed by 5 bases and V by 7 bases; bases with no gene match: 14. CDR1 is SGHTA, CDR2 FQGNSA, per germline. The CDR3 coding sequence is TGTGCCAGCAACCCGTCCGGGAGGGTAGTTGGAGATACGCAGTATTTT. It translates to CASNPSGRVVGDTQYF.

This clonotype was found a few times. The chain is built from TRBV6-1 and TRBJ1-2; TRBD1 aligns across 7 bases. Trimming at V came to 6 bases and at J to 7 bases, leaving 8 bases not matched to a gene. The CDR3 totals 13 residues. Germline V lookup: CDR1 MNHNS, CDR2 SASEGT. CDR3 DNA: TGTGCCAGCAGCCCGGGACAGAGAATTGGCTACACCTTC. Protein sequence: CASSPGQRIGYTF.

This clonotype was detected only a few times. The chain is built from TRBV12-3 or TRBV12-4 and TRBJ2-1; 10 nucleotides match TRBD1. V lost 3 bases, J lost 3 bases, and 2 bases stayed unmatched. The CDR3 has 15 residues. The CDR3 reads CASSFGQGVYNEQFF. The CDR3 nucleotides are TGTGCCAGCAGTTTTGGACAGGGGGTCTACAATGAGCAGTTCTTC.